The rows below give T cell receptor beta chains drawn from one sample of a study of CD8+CD57+ T cells in acquired aplastic anemia. TCRdb re-derived calls from the reads in MiXCR, one entry per CDR3 protein. The data contain roughly 250,000 distinct CDR3 sequences, approximately 80% of them singletons. Sequenced sample: sorted CD4+, CD8+, or CD8+CD57+ T cells (not recorded which) from PBMCs. All receptors come from a human donor with aplastic anemia. Each CDR3 is given without its conserved first and last residue.

j_call cdr3_length v_call cdr3_aa
TRBJ1-1 13 TRBV20-1 SARAPGQGNTEAF
TRBJ2-5 11 TRBV3-1 ASSPQGPGTQY
TRBJ1-4 13 TRBV7-4 ASSSEGTGYETLF
TRBJ2-1 13 TRBV20-1 SARGTSGGNNEQF
TRBJ2-4 11 TRBV20-1 SAAELAKNIQY
TRBJ1-1 12 TRBV7-3 ASSRGAKWAEDF
TRBJ2-2 11 TRBV5-1 ASSSQGSGELF
TRBJ2-1 14 TRBV5-1 ASSLAIYGNYNEQF
TRBJ1-1 13 TRBV7-9 ASSFQRSGGSDEL
TRBJ2-3 12 TRBV7-3 ASSITGGGIDTQ
TRBJ1-6 13 TRBV7-8 ASSLAGGPDTPYH
TRBJ1-1 12 TRBV7-2 ASSFPGTNDDAF
TRBJ1-5 15 TRBV20-1 SASIYGDRGGNQPQH
TRBJ1-6 11 TRBV10-3 AISEGADSPLH
TRBJ1-1 12 TRBV5-4 ASSSGQRNTEAF
TRBJ1-4 15 TRBV6-6 ATDGGAGEQINEKLF
TRBJ2-3 12 TRBV7-2 ASSSPPGPEHQN
TRBJ2-3 12 TRBV7-9 ASSLARGRTAQS
TRBJ1-2 14 TRBV7-2 ASSLERDGRVTGYT
TRBJ2-1 13 TRBV19 ASSMTGGAYNEQF
TRBJ2-1 14 TRBV7-6 ASSSHRGHSSDQQF
TRBJ2-3 12 TRBV7-6 ASSLDAGGDYEQ
TRBJ2-5 13 TRBV9 ASSAGTSGIYTQY
TRBJ1-5 13 TRBV9 ASSSGGASNNQQH
TRBJ2-3 11 TRBV2 TSRAGGPDTQY
TRBJ2-1 12 TRBV5-1 ASSQDTTYNEQF
TRBJ2-1 14 TRBV7-8 ASSLPGGRDTQYQF
TRBJ2-1 14 TRBV7-3 ASSLTRRGDCNEQF
TRBJ2-5 15 TRBV20-1 SASGIGGATGQETQY
TRBJ2-2 15 TRBV7-9 ASSLAPSGDTTGELF
TRBJ1-2 11 TRBV9 ASSQGLAGSYP
TRBJ1-1 13 TRBV9 ASSLHRRRKPKAF
TRBJ2-7 14 TRBV5-4 ASSLGVEGSFYEQY
TRBJ2-3 12 TRBV7-8 ASSLIRTSGTED
TRBJ2-3 14 TRBV5-1 ASSQPTAGGRDTQY
TRBJ2-2 12 TRBV12-3/TRBV12-4 ATRLQGGTGELF
TRBJ1-6 12 TRBV4-2 ASSQDDSNSPLH
TRBJ2-3 12 TRBV7-9 ACGVEGLEDTQY
TRBJ2-3 12 TRBV7-8 ASSLPGGTATQY
TRBJ1-1 16 TRBV5-5 ASSLDRGHTVSRTEAF
TRBJ2-3 12 TRBV7-9 ASSLVPGAEMHY
TRBJ2-1 11 TRBV2 ASSEWGIDEQF
TRBJ2-1 13 TRBV20-1 SARDRGSANNEQF
TRBJ2-1 14 TRBV7-2 ASSLERSYGSNVQF
TRBJ1-2 13 TRBV7-2 ASSWGRGWTSGST
TRBJ1-2 14 TRBV5-6 ASSQRDRGLDYGYT
TRBJ2-1 11 TRBV2 ASGDGGIDTQF
TRBJ1-2 8 TRBV2 ASTSYGYT
. 13 TRBV29-1 SVLLAGDETNEQF
TRBJ1-1 10 TRBV19 ASSKPNTEAF
TRBJ2-5 12 TRBV5-6 ASSYHTLGETQY
TRBJ2-1 12 TRBV7-2 ASSLTGGADTQF
TRBJ2-5 12 TRBV7-9 ASKLVAGAYTGE
TRBJ2-7 13 TRBV7-8 ASSVPGAPVSEQY